Below, 24 T cell receptor beta chains from the same sample are listed, as sequenced in a study of T-cell memory formation after mild COVID-19. TCRdb redid the calling of the 5' RACE reads with MiXCR, one entry per CDR3 protein. The sample has 150,000 to 200,000 distinct CDR3 sequences, 9.5% to 13% seen once; the top ten hold 3.5% to 4%. The sequenced material came from PBMCs or a T cell subset sorted from them (not recorded which). The receptors originated from a man aged 18 to 29 who had mild COVID-19 (a few samples of this study predate the infection). Cell type and time point are not known.

The chain carries TRBV27 and TRBJ1-1; no clear D. V gave up 3 bases and J gave up 1 base, with 6 bases separating them. Germline V gene sequence: CDR1 MNHEY, CDR2 SMNVEV (reference sequence). The CDR3 is 13 amino acids. The CDR3 bases are TGTGCCAGCAGTTTTGCGGAGAACACTGAAGCTTTCTTT. Its translation is CASSFAENTEAFF.

A few counts support this clonotype. The chain joins TRBV7-3 to TRBJ2-2; D gene unclear. The CDR3 covers 13 residues. Germline CDR1 reads SGHTA; CDR2 reads FQGTGA. The V and J ends lost 2 bases and 0 bases respectively, with 1 base between them. The CDR3 loop reads CASSLSNTGELFF. For the CDR3, the DNA is TGTGCCAGCAGCTTATCGAACACCGGGGAGCTGTTTTTT.

The chain carries TRBV10-3 and TRBJ1-5, with D tentatively TRBD1 (6 bases). V was cut by 6 bases and J by 4 bases, with 10 bases left in between. This CDR3 comprises 13 residues. Germline CDR1 ENHRY, CDR2 SYGVKD. The CDR3 loop reads CAIRQGPNQPQHF. DNA of the CDR3: TGTGCCATCAGACAGGGCCCTAATCAGCCCCAGCATTTT.

This rearrangement joins TRBV5-1 to TRBJ2-7, with D tentatively TRBD2 (5 bases). From germline, CDR1 is SGHRS and CDR2 YFSETQ. The CDR3 is 14 amino acids. V was cut by 0 bases and J by 3 bases, with 10 bases left in between. The CDR3 coding sequence is TGCGCCAGCAGCTTGGTTTCGGGGATCTACGAGCAGTACTTC. Translated: CASSLVSGIYEQYF.

Many counts were recorded for this clonotype. The rearrangement uses TRBV7-3 and TRBJ1-1; D gene uncertain. The CDR3 runs to 13 residues. The germline V gene has CDR1 SGHTA and CDR2 FQGTGA. V was cut by 2 bases and J by 3 bases, with 7 bases left in between. For the CDR3, the DNA is TGTGCCAGCAGCTTATACAGCCACACTGAAGCTTTCTTT. Its translation: CASSLYSHTEAFF.

This clonotype was observed many times. The chain links TRBV7-2 to TRBJ2-1, with no clear D. V was shortened by 1 base and J by 4 bases, with 8 bases between the two germline ends. Germline CDR1 reads SGHTA; CDR2 reads FQGNSA. The CDR3 has 14 residues. The CDR3 coding sequence is TGTGCCAGCAGCTTAGTCGCGGTTTACAATGAGCAGTTCTTC. This encodes CASSLVAVYNEQFF. The variable domain in full, with the rest retrieved from reference TRBV7-2 and TRBJ2-1, is GAGVSQSPSNKVTEKGKDVELRCDPISGHTALYWYRQSLGQGLEFLIYFQGNSAPDKSGLPSDRFSAERTGGSVSTLTIQRTQQEDSAVYLCASSLVAVYNEQFFGPGTRLTVL.

J is TRBJ2-5 and V is TRBV20-1; D gene ambiguous. The germline CDR1 and CDR2 sequences are DFQATT and SNEGSKA (reference sequence). The V end lost 3 bases, the J end lost 2 bases, and 4 bases lay between the germline ends. This CDR3 contains 11 residues. CDR3 coding DNA: TGCAGTGCTAGTGCACAAGAGACCCAGTACTTC. Translation gives CSASAQETQYF.

The chain uses TRBV6-5 and TRBJ1-5, with a possible D match to TRBD1 (6 bases). The CDR3 consists of 14 residues. Germline values: CDR1 MNHEY, CDR2 SVGAGI. V lost 4 bases to trimming and J lost 5 bases, with 12 bases between them. DNA for the CDR3: TGTGCCAGCAGTTTGAGGGGGGCCCATCAGCCCCAGCATTTT. This codes for CASSLRGAHQPQHF.

This clonotype was counted between two and nine times. This sequence joins TRBV12-3 or TRBV12-4 and TRBJ1-3; D not resolved. The CDR3 spans 15 residues. Trimming shortened V by 5 bases and J by 0 bases, and 11 bases separated the two germline ends. CDR3 in amino acids: CASSPWTVSGNTIYF. The CDR3 nucleotides read TGTGCCAGCAGTCCATGGACGGTCTCTGGAAACACCATATATTTT.

This clonotype was seen more than once but under ten times. The V gene is TRBV7-9, the J gene TRBJ1-2; tentatively, D is TRBD1 (6 bases). Trimming took off 3 bases at V and 2 bases at J, with 19 bases between the two ends. From germline, CDR1 is SEHNR and CDR2 FQNEAQ (reference sequence). CDR3 length: 17 amino acids. This chain's CDR3 is CASSFRSRGGFNYGYTF. The CDR3 coding sequence is TGTGCCAGCAGCTTCCGTAGCCGAGGGGGTTTCAACTATGGCTACACCTTC.

This clonotype was seen more than once but under ten times. The junction differs from germline at one of its ends, possibly a read error. This chain uses TRBV24-1 with TRBJ1-1; 7 bases align to TRBD1. CDR1 and CDR2 from the germline V gene are KGHDR and SFDVKD. The CDR3 length is 13 residues. The CDR3, as DNA: TGTGCCACCCGTGACAGGGACTACACTGAAGCTTTCTTT. This codes for CATRDRDYTEAFF.

In its sample, this clonotype was seen a few times. V is TRBV29-1 and J is TRBJ1-2; D might be TRBD1 (5 bases). Trimming took 0 bases from V and 6 from J, leaving 14 bases between them. This CDR3 is built from 14 residues. The germline CDR1 and CDR2 sequences are SQVTM and ANQGSEA. CDR3 DNA sequence: TGCAGCGTTGAAGATTCAGTATCCAGGGATGGCTACACCTTC. It yields the protein CSVEDSVSRDGYTF.

The chain joins TRBV6-2 or TRBV6-3 to TRBJ1-2, with 9 bases fitting TRBD1. V lost 5 bases to trimming and J lost 1 base; unmatched junction nucleotides: 2. The length of the CDR3 is 14 residues. Per the germline V gene, CDR1 is MNHEY and CDR2 is SVGEGT. In DNA, the CDR3 is TGTGCCAGCAGTCGGGACAGGGATAACTATGGCTACACCTTC. The encoded protein is CASSRDRDNYGYTF.

The rearrangement joins TRBV5-1 to TRBJ2-5, with a tentative D call TRBD2 (5 bases). With 0 bases removed from V and 5 bases from J, the gap between germline ends came to 14 bases. CDR3 size: 15 residues. CDR1 and CDR2 (germline): SGHRS, YFSETQ. The CDR3 DNA follows: TGCGCCAGCAGCTTGGGGACTTCCGGCAGGGAGACCCAGTACTTC. It translates to CASSLGTSGRETQYF.

This clonotype was counted between two and nine times. The V call is TRBV6-5, the J call TRBJ1-1, with 9 bases identical to TRBD1. Germline CDR1 reads MNHEY; CDR2 reads SVGAGI. CDR3 length: 14 residues. Trimming cost V 4 bases and J 9 bases; bases outside gene matches: 9. The CDR3 DNA is TGTGCCAGCAGTTCCGACAGGGGGTATAGGAAAGCTTTCTTT. It codes for CASSSDRGYRKAFF.

The J gene is TRBJ1-4, the V gene TRBV4-3; TRBD1 might be the D (5 bases). This CDR3 spans 17 amino acids. The ends were cut back, 3 bases at V and 8 bases at J, with 22 bases in the middle. Looked up from germline, CDR1 is LGHNA and CDR2 is YSLEER. CDR3 nucleotide sequence: TGCGCCAGCAGCCAGTATAGACTCGGAGGTGGGGCCGAAAAACTGTTTTTT. This sequence encodes CASSQYRLGGGAEKLFF.

This clonotype was observed many times. This chain connects TRBV7-8 to TRBJ2-5; the match to TRBD2 covers 7 bases. The CDR3 extends over 13 amino acids. The J segment lost 2 bases and the V segment lost 10 bases, leaving 7 bases of the junction unmatched. Germline-derived CDR1 and CDR2 are SGHVS and FQNEAQ. Here the CDR3 reads CATGLGGQETQYF. The CDR3, as DNA: TGTGCCACCGGGCTCGGGGGGCAAGAGACCCAGTACTTC.

The chain combines TRBV20-1 with TRBJ1-6; D is ambiguous. Germline V gene data show CDR1 as DFQATT and CDR2 as SNEGSKA (reference sequence). Between the trimmed V and J ends, which lost 7 bases and 11 bases, there was a span of 15 bases. This CDR3 is 12 amino acids long. The CDR3 spells CSGLTSGTPLHF. As DNA, the CDR3 is TGCAGTGGTTTGACCTCGGGGACACCCCTCCACTTT.

The table lists this clonotype with a few counts. V usage is TRBV29-1 and J usage is TRBJ2-5; 8 nucleotides match TRBD1. The junction had 8 bases not matched to a gene; V was cut back by 7 bases and J by 4 bases. Germline CDR1 is SQVTM and CDR2 is ANQGSEA. The CDR3 totals 13 residues. CDR3 region: CSANPGQGETQYF. The CDR3, as DNA: TGCAGCGCCAATCCCGGACAGGGAGAGACCCAGTACTTC.

V is TRBV12-3 or TRBV12-4 and J is TRBJ1-6; a weak D match, TRBD1 (6 bases). This CDR3 region has 16 residues. V was shortened by 9 bases and J by 0 bases, with 15 bases between the two germline ends. In nucleotides, the CDR3 is TGTGCCAGTCGTTGGGGGCACAGCTCCTATAATTCACCCCTCCACTTT. Protein product: CASRWGHSSYNSPLHF.

This clonotype was observed many times. The chain has TRBV7-9 and TRBJ2-7; tentatively, D is TRBD1 (6 bases). The CDR3 has 14 amino acids. V was trimmed by 3 bases and J by 3 bases, leaving 12 bases between them. Germline CDR1 is SEHNR and CDR2 is FQNEAQ (reference sequence). In DNA, the CDR3 is TGTGCCAGCAGCTTTCGGACAGCTAGCTACGAGCAGTACTTC. Encoded protein: CASSFRTASYEQYF.

This clonotype was seen a handful of times. The V gene is TRBV5-1, the J gene TRBJ1-1; 9 bases map to TRBD1. This CDR3 comprises 15 residues. V gave up 4 bases and J gave up 6 bases; unmatched junction bases: 10. CDR1 is SGHRS and CDR2 is YFSETQ in the germline V gene. The CDR3 protein is CASSKQGAAVSEAFF. The CDR3 DNA reads TGCGCCAGCAGCAAACAGGGGGCGGCAGTTTCTGAAGCTTTCTTT.

The CDR3 loop reads CSGKRGPPDTQYF. Here the CDR3 DNA reads TGCAGCGGAAAGCGGGGGCCCCCAGATACGCAGTATTTT. The chain has TRBV29-1 and TRBJ2-3, with TRBD2 matching 8 bases. Germline loops: CDR1 SQVTM, CDR2 ANQGSEA. This CDR3 has 13 amino acids. The trim removed 7 bases at V and 4 bases at J, leaving 7 bases unmatched.

V usage is TRBV12-5 and J usage is TRBJ2-2; 12 nucleotides agree with TRBD2. The germline V gene has CDR1 LGHNT and CDR2 FRNRAP. The CDR3 extends over 21 amino acids. Unmatched junction bases numbered 18, after V lost 0 bases and J lost 7 bases. This chain's CDR3 is CASGLVVSGLAGRPWSGELFF. The CDR3 nucleotides are TGTGCTAGTGGTTTGGTAGTGTCAGGACTAGCGGGGCGACCGTGGAGCGGGGAGCTGTTTTTT.